These 5 T cell receptor beta chains originate from one sample sequenced in a study of cytomegalovirus exposure and HLA in healthy donors. Generated by immunoSEQ multiplex PCR, the TCRdb table keeps only in-frame clones and is missing some. Here the sample spans 350,000 or so clones, around 86% being singletons. The sequenced sample was PBMCs. Receptor source: a young woman in good health and CMV-seronegative.

The chain uses TRBV5-1 and TRBJ1-4; 7 bases fit TRBD1. This CDR3 has 14 amino acids. J was trimmed by 8 bases and V by 1 base; bases with no gene match: 5. In germline, CDR1 is SGHRS, CDR2 YFSETQ. The CDR3 loop is CASSLTGELEKLFF. The CDR3 nucleotides read TGCGCCAGCAGCTTGACAGGGGAGCTCGAAAAACTGTTTTTT. The whole variable domain, remainder taken from reference TRBV5-1 and TRBJ1-4, is KAGVTQTPRYLIKTRGQQVTLSCSPISGHRSVSWYQQTPGQGLQFLFEYFSETQRNKGNFPGRFSGRQFSNSRSEMNVSTLELGDSALYLCASSLTGELEKLFFGSGTQLSVL.

This chain uses TRBV4-2 with TRBJ1-2; D uncertain. This CDR3 contains 13 residues. Germline V gene sequence: CDR1 LGHNA, CDR2 YNFKEQ. V lost 3 bases, J lost 8 bases, and 13 bases lay in between. CDR3 nucleotides: TGTGCCAGCAGCCACCCGGCGCCCGGGGGCTACACCTTC. It codes for CASSHPAPGGYTF.

V usage is TRBV30 and J usage is TRBJ1-2; 8 nucleotides line up with TRBD1. Germline lookup yields CDR1 GTSNPN and CDR2 SVGIG (reference sequence). The CDR3 runs 12 residues. V gave up 1 base and J gave up 8 bases; unmatched junction bases: 3. The CDR3 protein is CAWSATGEGYTF. CDR3 coding DNA: TGTGCCTGGAGTGCGACAGGGGAGGGCTACACCTTC.

This CDR3 reads CASSTGSNQPQHF. The CDR3 DNA is TGTGCCAGCTCAACAGGGAGCAATCAGCCCCAGCATTTT. The chain is built from TRBV18 and TRBJ1-5; TRBD1 is a possible D gene (6 bases). This CDR3 is built from 13 residues. CDR1 KGHSH and CDR2 LQKENI come from the germline V gene. Trimming took off 5 bases at V and 1 base at J, with 6 bases between the two ends.

This clone was observed a single time. The V gene is TRBV4-2, the J gene TRBJ2-1, with D tentatively TRBD2 (6 bases). The CDR3 has 18 residues. CDR1 is LGHNA, CDR2 YNFKEQ, per germline. V was shortened by 3 bases and J by 4 bases, with 22 bases between the two germline ends. The CDR3 reads CASSQVGGRASRYNEQFF. The CDR3 coding sequence is TGTGCCAGCAGCCAGGTCGGGGGTAGGGCTAGCAGATACAATGAGCAGTTCTTC.